This T cell receptor beta chain was retrieved from a study of blood T cell repertoires in COVID-19. Germline CDR1 is SNHLY and CDR2 is FYNNEI. CDR3 length: 14 amino acids. After removal of 5 bases from V and 2 bases from J, the junction contained 5 bases not matched to a gene. Individuals drawn from around 24 US areas were about 18 to 90 years old. Grouping used clinical history reported by participants in a survey and questionnaire. A COVID-19 case was met by exposed participants within 2 weeks before study entry. Per the study methods: Estimates of nucleated cell counts were drawn from the amplification of reference gene primers. Only in-frame clones appear in the TCRdb table, and some are missing; sequencing was by immunoSEQ multiplex PCR. D and trimming were read from the DNA, whereas the V and J calls and clone size are those reported in that table. The sample has around 400,000 clones, about 89% seen once.

Sequenced input: PBMCs or T cells enriched from blood (not recorded which). The sequence was collected from a woman in her forties who had been exposed to COVID-19. The chain carries TRBV2 and TRBJ2-7; 8 bases are shared with TRBD1. CDR3 nucleotide sequence: TGTGCCAGCAGTCTCGACAGGGGTACCTACGAGCAGTACTTC. It codes for CASSLDRGTYEQYF.